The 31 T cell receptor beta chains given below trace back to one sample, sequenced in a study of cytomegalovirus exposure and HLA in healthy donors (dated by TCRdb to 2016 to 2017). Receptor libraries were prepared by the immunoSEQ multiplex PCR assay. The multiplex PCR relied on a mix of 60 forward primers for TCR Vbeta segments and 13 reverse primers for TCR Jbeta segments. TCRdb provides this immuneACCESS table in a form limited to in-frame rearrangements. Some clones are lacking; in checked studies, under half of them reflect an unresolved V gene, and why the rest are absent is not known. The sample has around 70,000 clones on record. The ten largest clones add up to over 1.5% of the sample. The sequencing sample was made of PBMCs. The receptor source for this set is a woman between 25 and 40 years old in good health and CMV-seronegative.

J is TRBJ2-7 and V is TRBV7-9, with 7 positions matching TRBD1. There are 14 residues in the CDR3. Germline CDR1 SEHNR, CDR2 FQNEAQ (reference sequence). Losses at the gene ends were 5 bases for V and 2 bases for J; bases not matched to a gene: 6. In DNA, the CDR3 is TGTGCCAGCAGCCCGAGGGACAGCGCCTACGAGCAGTACTTC. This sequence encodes CASSPRDSAYEQYF. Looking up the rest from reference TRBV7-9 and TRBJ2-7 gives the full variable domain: DTGVSQNPRHKITKRGQNVTFRCDPISEHNRLYWYRQTLGQGPEFLTYFQNEAQLEKSRLLSDRFSAERPKGSFSTLEIQRTEQGDSAMYLCASSPRDSAYEQYFGPGTRLTVT.

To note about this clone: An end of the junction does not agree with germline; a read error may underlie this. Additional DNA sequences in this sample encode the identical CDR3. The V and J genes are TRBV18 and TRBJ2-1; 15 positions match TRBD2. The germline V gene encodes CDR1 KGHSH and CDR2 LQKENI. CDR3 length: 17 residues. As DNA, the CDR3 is TGTGCCAGCTCACCACCTGGACTAGCGGGAGGGGACAATGAACAGTTCTTC. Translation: CASSPPGLAGGDNEQFF.

CDR3 DNA: TGTGCCAGCAGTGCTACAGGGTCCCTCTACGAGCAGTACTTC. It translates to CASSATGSLYEQYF. V gene TRBV28 combines with J gene TRBJ2-7; a weak D match, TRBD1 (6 bases). CDR3 size: 14 residues. Trimming took off 5 bases at V and 3 bases at J, with 14 bases between the two ends. Germline V gene lookup returns CDR1 MDHEN and CDR2 SYDVKM.

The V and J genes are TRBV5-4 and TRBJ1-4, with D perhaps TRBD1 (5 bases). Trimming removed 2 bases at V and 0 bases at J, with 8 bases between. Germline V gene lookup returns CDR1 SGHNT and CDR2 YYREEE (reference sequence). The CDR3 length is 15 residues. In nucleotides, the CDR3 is TGTGCCAGCAGCTTTGACAGCGCAACTAATGAAAAACTGTTTTTT. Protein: CASSFDSATNEKLFF.

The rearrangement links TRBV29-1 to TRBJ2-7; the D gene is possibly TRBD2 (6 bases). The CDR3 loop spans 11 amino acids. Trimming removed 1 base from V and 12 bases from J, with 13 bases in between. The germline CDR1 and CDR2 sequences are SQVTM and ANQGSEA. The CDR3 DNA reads TGCAGCGTTGAAGTCGCGGGGTTGTCGTACTTC. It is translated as CSVEVAGLSYF.

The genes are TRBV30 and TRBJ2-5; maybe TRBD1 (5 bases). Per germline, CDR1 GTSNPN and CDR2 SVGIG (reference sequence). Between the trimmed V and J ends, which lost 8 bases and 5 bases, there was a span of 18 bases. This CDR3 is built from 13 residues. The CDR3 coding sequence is TGTGCCAGCTCTTCAGGGCTCGGGGAGACCCAGTACTTC. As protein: CASSSGLGETQYF.

Written as DNA, the CDR3 is TGTGCCAGCAGCGTTTCCGGGACTAGCGGAGTCAAAGAGACCCAGTACTTC. Translated: CASSVSGTSGVKETQYF. This chain links TRBV9 with TRBJ2-5; 11 nucleotides agree with TRBD2. The CDR3 totals 17 residues. Trimming removed 2 bases from V and 3 bases from J; junction bases left unmatched: 9. Germline V CDR1 and CDR2: SGDLS, YYNGEE. The full variable domain, its missing parts supplied by reference TRBV9 and TRBJ2-5, is DSGVTQTPKHLITATGQRVTLRCSPRSGDLSVYWYQQSLDQGLQFLIQYYNGEERAKGNILERFSAQQFPDLHSELNLSSLELGDSALYFCASSVSGTSGVKETQYFGPGTRLLVL.

CDR3 region: CASSFDRADTQYF. DNA for the CDR3: TGCGCCAGCAGCTTCGACAGGGCAGATACGCAGTATTTT. The rearrangement joins TRBV5-1 to TRBJ2-3; the match to TRBD1 covers 7 bases. Trimming took 2 bases from V and 4 from J; bases not matched to a gene: 1. This CDR3 is built from 13 residues. CDR1 and CDR2 (germline): SGHRS, YFSETQ.

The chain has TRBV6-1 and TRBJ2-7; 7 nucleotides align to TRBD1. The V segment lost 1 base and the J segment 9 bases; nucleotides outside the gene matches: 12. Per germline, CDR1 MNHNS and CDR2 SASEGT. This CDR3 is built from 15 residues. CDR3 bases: TGTGCCAGCAGTGAAGTGGAGACAGGGAAGAGAGTGCAGTACTTC. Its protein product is CASSEVETGKRVQYF.

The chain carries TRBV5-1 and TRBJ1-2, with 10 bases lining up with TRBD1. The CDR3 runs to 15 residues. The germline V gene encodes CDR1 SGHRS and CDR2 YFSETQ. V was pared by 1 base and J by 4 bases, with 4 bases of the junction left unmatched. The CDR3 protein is CASSLRTGGFYGYTF. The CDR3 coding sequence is TGCGCCAGCAGCTTGAGGACAGGGGGATTCTATGGCTACACCTTC.

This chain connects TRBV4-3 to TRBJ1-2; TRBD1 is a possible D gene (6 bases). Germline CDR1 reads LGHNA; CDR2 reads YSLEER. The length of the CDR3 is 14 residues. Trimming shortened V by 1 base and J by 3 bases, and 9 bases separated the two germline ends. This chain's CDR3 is CASSQADRYYGYTF. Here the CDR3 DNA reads TGCGCCAGCAGCCAAGCCGACAGGTACTATGGCTACACCTTC.

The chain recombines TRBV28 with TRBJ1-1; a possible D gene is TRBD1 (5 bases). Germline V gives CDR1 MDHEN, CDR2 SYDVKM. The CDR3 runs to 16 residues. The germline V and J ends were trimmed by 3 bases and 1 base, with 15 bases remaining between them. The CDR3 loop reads CASSLGGGGRNTEAFF. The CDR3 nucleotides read TGTGCCAGCAGTTTGGGAGGTGGGGGGAGGAACACTGAAGCTTTCTTT. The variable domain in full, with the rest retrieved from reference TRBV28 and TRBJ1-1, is DVKVTQSSRYLVKRTGEKVFLECVQDMDHENMFWYRQDPGLGLRLIYFSYDVKMKEKGDIPEGYSVSREKKERFSLILESASTNQTSMYLCASSLGGGGRNTEAFFGQGTRLTVV.

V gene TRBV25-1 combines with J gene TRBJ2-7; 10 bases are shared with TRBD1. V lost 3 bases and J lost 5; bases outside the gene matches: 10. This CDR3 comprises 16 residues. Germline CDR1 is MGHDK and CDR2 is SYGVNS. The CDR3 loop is CASSEGPGQGTHEQYF. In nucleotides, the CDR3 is TGTGCCAGCAGTGAGGGTCCGGGACAGGGGACCCACGAGCAGTACTTC.

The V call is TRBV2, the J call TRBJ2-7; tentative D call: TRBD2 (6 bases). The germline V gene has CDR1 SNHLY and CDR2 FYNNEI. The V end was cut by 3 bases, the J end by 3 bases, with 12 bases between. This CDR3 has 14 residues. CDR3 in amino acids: CASSERGAGYEQYF. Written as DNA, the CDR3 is TGTGCCAGCAGTGAGAGGGGAGCGGGCTACGAGCAGTACTTC. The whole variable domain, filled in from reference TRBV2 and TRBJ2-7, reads EPEVTQTPSHQVTQMGQEVILRCVPISNHLYFYWYRQILGQKVEFLVSFYNNEISEKSEIFDDQFSVERPDGSNFTLKIRSTKLEDSAMYFCASSERGAGYEQYFGPGTRLTVT.

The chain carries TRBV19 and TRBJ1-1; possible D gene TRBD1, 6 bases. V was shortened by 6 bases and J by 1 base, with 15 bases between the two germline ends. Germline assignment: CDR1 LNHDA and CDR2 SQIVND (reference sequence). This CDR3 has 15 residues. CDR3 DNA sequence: TGTGCCAGTAGGGTTCGGGGGGCCCCGAACACTGAAGCTTTCTTT. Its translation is CASRVRGAPNTEAFF.

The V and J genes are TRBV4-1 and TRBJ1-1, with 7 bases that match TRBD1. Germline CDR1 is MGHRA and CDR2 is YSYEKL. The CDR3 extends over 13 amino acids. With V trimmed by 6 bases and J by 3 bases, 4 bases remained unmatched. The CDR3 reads CASRSRGDTEAFF. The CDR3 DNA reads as TGCGCCAGCAGGTCCAGGGGGGACACTGAAGCTTTCTTT.

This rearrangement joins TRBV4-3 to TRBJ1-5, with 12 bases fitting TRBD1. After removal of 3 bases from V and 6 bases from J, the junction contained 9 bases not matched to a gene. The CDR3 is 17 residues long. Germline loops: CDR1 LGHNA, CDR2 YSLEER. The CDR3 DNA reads TGCGCCAGCAGCCAGGAGGACTGGGACAGGGGGCTTCAGCCCCAGCATTTT. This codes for CASSQEDWDRGLQPQHF.

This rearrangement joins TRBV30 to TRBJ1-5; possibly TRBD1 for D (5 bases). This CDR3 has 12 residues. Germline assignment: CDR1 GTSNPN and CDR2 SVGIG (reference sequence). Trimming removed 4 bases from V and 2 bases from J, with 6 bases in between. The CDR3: CAWKQGNQPQHF. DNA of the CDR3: TGTGCCTGGAAACAGGGCAATCAGCCCCAGCATTTT.

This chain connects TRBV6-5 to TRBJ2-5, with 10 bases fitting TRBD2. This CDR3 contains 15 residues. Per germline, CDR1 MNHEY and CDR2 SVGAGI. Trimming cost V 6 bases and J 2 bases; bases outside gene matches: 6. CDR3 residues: CASRDSGGAQETQYF. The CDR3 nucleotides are TGTGCCAGCAGAGACAGCGGGGGGGCGCAAGAGACCCAGTACTTC.

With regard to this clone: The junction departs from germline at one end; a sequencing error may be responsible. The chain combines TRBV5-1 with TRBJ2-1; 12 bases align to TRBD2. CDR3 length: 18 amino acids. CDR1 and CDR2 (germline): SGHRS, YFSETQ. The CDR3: CASSLAGLAGSSDNEQFF. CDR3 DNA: TGCGCCAGCAGCTTGGCTGGACTAGCGGGGAGCTCCGACAATGAGCAGTTCTTC.

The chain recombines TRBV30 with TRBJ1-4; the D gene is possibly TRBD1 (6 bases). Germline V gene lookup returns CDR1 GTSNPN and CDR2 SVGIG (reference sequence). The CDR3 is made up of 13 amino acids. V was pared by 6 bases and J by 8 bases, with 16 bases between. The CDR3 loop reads CACEGGGVEKLFF. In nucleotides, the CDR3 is TGTGCCTGCGAAGGAGGGGGGGTCGAAAAACTGTTTTTT.

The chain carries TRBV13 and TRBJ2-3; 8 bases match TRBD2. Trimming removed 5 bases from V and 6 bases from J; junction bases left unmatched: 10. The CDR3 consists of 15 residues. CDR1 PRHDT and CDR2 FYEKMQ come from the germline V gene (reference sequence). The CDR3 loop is CASSVPGTSGDTQYF. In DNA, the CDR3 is TGTGCCAGCAGCGTTCCCGGGACTAGTGGGGATACGCAGTATTTT. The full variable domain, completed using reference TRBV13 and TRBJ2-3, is AAGVIQSPRHLIKEKRETATLKCYPIPRHDTVYWYQQGPGQDPQFLISFYEKMQSDKGSIPDRFSAQQFSDYHSELNMSSLELGDSALYFCASSVPGTSGDTQYFGPGTRLTVL.

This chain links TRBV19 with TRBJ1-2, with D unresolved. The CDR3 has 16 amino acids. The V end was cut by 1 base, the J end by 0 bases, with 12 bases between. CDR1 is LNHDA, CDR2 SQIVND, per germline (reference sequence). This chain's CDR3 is CASSIVGGQTNYGYTF. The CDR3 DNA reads TGTGCCAGTAGTATAGTCGGAGGGCAAACTAACTATGGCTACACCTTC. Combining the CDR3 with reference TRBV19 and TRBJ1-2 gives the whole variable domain DGGITQSPKYLFRKEGQNVTLSCEQNLNHDAMYWYRQDPGQGLRLIYYSQIVNDFQKGDIAEGYSVSREKKESFPLTVTSAQKNPTAFYLCASSIVGGQTNYGYTFGSGTRLTVV.

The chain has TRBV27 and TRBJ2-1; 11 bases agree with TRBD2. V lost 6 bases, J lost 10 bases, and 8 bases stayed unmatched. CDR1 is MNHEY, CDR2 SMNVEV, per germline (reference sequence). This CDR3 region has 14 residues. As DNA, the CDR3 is TGTGCCAGCAGCGTACTAGCGGGAGAACACGAGCAGTTCTTC. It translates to CASSVLAGEHEQFF.

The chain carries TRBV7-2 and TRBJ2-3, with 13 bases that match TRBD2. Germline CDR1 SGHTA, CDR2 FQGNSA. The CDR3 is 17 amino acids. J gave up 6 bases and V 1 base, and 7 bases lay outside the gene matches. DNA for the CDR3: TGTGCCAGCAGCTTAGGGGCGACTAGCGGGAGGATGGATACGCAGTATTTT. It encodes CASSLGATSGRMDTQYF.

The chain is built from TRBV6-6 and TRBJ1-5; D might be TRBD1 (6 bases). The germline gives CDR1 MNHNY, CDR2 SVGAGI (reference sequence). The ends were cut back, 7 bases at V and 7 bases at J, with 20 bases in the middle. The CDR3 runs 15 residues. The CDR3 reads CASTGAGVSGQPQHF. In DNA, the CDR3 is TGTGCCAGCACTGGTGCAGGGGTCTCGGGACAGCCCCAGCATTTT.

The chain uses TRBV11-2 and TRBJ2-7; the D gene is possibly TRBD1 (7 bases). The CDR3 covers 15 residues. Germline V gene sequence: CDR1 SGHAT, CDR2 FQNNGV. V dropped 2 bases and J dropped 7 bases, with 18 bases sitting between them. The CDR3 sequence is CASSLTRQGAGEQYF. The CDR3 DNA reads TGTGCCAGCAGCTTAACCCGACAGGGCGCGGGGGAGCAGTACTTC.

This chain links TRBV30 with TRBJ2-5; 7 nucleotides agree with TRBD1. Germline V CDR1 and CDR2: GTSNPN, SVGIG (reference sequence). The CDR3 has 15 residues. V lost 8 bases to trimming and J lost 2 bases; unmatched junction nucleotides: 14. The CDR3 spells CAGIVPRTGQETQYF. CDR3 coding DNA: TGTGCCGGGATTGTACCTAGGACAGGACAAGAGACCCAGTACTTC. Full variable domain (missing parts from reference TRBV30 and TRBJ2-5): SQTIHQWPATLVQPVGSPLSLECTVEGTSNPNLYWYRQAAGRGLQLLFYSVGIGQISSEVPQNLSASRPQDRQFILSSKKLLLSDSGFYLCAGIVPRTGQETQYFGPGTRLLVL.

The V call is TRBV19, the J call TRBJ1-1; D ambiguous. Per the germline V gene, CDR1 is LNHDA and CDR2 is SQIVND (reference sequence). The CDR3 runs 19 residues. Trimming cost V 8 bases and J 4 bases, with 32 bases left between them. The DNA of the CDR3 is TGTGCCAGTTACCGAAATTGGGCCCCTCGGGGAGATTTTGGCACTGAAGCTTTCTTT. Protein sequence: CASYRNWAPRGDFGTEAFF.

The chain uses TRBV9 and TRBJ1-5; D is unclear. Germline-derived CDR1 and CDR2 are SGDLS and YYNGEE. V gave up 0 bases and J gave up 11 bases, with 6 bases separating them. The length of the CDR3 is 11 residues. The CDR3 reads CASSVGETQHF. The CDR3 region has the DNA TGTGCCAGCAGCGTAGGGGAGACCCAGCATTTT.

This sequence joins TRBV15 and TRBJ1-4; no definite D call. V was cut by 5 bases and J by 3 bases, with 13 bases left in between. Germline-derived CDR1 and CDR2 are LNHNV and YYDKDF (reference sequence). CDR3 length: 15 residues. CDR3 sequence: CATSGRTGANEKLFF. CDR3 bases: TGTGCCACCAGCGGAAGAACTGGAGCTAATGAAAAACTGTTTTTT.